Presented here are 5 T cell receptor beta chains from one specimen sequenced in a study of identical twins. From the 5' RACE reads, TCRdb called clonotypes with MiXCR, one entry per CDR3 protein. Of around 470,000 distinct CDR3 sequences in the sample, 14% were seen once. This same sample was also taken into another study, of yellow fever vaccine responses in identical twins.

Sequencing input: CD4+ T cells sorted from blood. Receptors originate from a woman between 18 and 29 years old in good health.

This clonotype was recorded at least ten times. This rearrangement joins TRBV7-9 to TRBJ1-1; tentative D call: TRBD1 (5 bases). Deletions cut 3 bases from V and 4 bases from J, with 12 bases between. In germline, CDR1 is SEHNR, CDR2 FQNEAQ (reference sequence). This CDR3 has 14 amino acids. This chain's CDR3 is CASSLGGVGTEAFF. As DNA, the CDR3 is TGTGCCAGCAGCTTGGGGGGGGTCGGCACTGAAGCTTTCTTT.

The chain has TRBV29-1 and TRBJ2-5; D unresolved. This CDR3 has 12 residues. Trimming took 4 bases from V and 4 from J, leaving 10 bases between them. Germline CDR1 SQVTM, CDR2 ANQGSEA. CDR3 loop: CSVGKGGETQYF. In DNA form, the CDR3 reads TGCAGCGTTGGGAAGGGCGGAGAGACCCAGTACTTC.

The rearrangement uses TRBV7-2 and TRBJ2-2; possible D gene TRBD2, 6 bases. From germline, CDR1 is SGHTA and CDR2 FQGNSA. This CDR3 comprises 10 residues. The V and J ends lost 10 bases and 12 bases respectively, with 12 bases between them. CDR3 loop: CATRGEKLFF. For the CDR3, the DNA is TGTGCCACCCGCGGGGAGAAGCTGTTTTTT. Together with reference TRBV7-2 and TRBJ2-2, the CDR3 gives the full variable domain: GAGVSQSPSNKVTEKGKDVELRCDPISGHTALYWYRQSLGQGLEFLIYFQGNSAPDKSGLPSDRFSAERTGGSVSTLTIQRTQQEDSAVYLCATRGEKLFFGEGSRLTVL.

The rearrangement joins TRBV6-1 to TRBJ1-1; no clear D. Germline CDR1 MNHNS, CDR2 SASEGT. V dropped 6 bases and J dropped 2 bases, with 19 bases sitting between them. The CDR3 extends over 16 amino acids. DNA for the CDR3: TGTGCCAGCAGCCTAGGGTTCGGCGTAGCAAACACTGAAGCTTTCTTT. Protein sequence: CASSLGFGVANTEAFF.

This clonotype was found a few times. This chain links TRBV9 with TRBJ2-1; TRBD1 might be the D (5 bases). V was cut by 0 bases and J by 2 bases, with 12 bases left in between. Per germline, CDR1 SGDLS and CDR2 YYNGEE. The CDR3 spans 16 residues. The CDR3 protein is CASSVASGAAYNEQFF. The CDR3 nucleotides read TGTGCCAGCAGCGTAGCGTCTGGGGCAGCCTACAATGAGCAGTTCTTC. The full variable domain, its missing parts supplied by reference TRBV9 and TRBJ2-1, is DSGVTQTPKHLITATGQRVTLRCSPRSGDLSVYWYQQSLDQGLQFLIQYYNGEERAKGNILERFSAQQFPDLHSELNLSSLELGDSALYFCASSVASGAAYNEQFFGPGTRLTVL.